This TCR beta chain came from a study of blood T cell repertoires in COVID-19 (dated by TCRdb to about 2020). Study-wide context: The collaborator samples originated in the United States, Italy and Spain and spanned the acute and convalescent phases of COVID-19. A freely available public database, intended as a resource for researchers studying the immune response to SARS-CoV-2, is where the repertoires were released. Nearly every sample came with metadata listing a de-identified subject ID, COVID-19 status, age in years and sex. Samples were obtained from the ongoing ImmuneRACE study (first 160 participants) and from over 1,000 subjects provided by 6 global collaborators. The material from the prospective study consisted of cDNA or gDNA derived from T cells, B-cell-depleted T cells, or PBMCs. Where available, HLA class I and class II types were taken from metadata supplied by the sample provider and were not determined by assay-based typing. The dataset comprised deeply sampled blood TCRbeta repertoires from subjects exposed to, actively infected with, or recovered from COVID-19. What the authors observed across the whole study: Clinical and demographic metadata were provided uncurated, with the amount varying by source and participant.

TCRbeta CDR3 regions were amplified from genomic DNA using the immunoSEQ Assay, a bias-controlled multiplex PCR. The study's processing was this. Nucleated cell counts per sample were estimated from amplification of reference gene primers within the assay. To quantify the absolute abundance of each unique TCRbeta CDR3 rearrangement, sequence reads were collapsed and filtered. For each sample, productive Simpson clonality was calculated as the square root of Simpson's diversity index across productive rearrangements. TCRdb carries this immuneACCESS record with in-frame sequences only. Its versions omit some clonotypes, under half of them owing to an unresolved V gene in the studies checked, with the rest unexplained. That table gives V, J and clone size, and the DNA gave D and trimming. Recorded for this sample are about 53,000 clones; nearly 90% of them occurred a single time. The ten largest clones take up around 5.1% of the sample.

At the junction V is shortened by 1 base and J by 2 bases; bases outside the gene matches: 10. The germline V gene supplies CDR1 SGHRS and CDR2 YFSETQ. The CDR3 starts with the cysteine, ends with the phenylalanine, and has 18 residues. The entry retains the CDR3 DNA only, 54 bases that are in frame from base 1. A single count supports this clone. The antigen it binds to is not known. Per-base quality was not reported, and no clone a single base away is much larger than it. Each collaborating institution followed its own protocols to collect whole blood in K2EDTA tubes. For TCRbeta analysis, collaborators shipped samples in one of three forms: frozen whole blood, isolated PBMCs, or DNA extracted from either of those sample types.

Sequenced input: peripheral blood. This TCR derives from a man aged 60 to 69 with active COVID-19. The sequence joins TRBV5-1 to TRBJ2-7; 12 bases in the junction line up with TRBD2. The nucleotide sequence reads as follows: TGCGCCAGCAGCTTGCAGACTAGCGGGAGCGGGGCGGCCTACGAGCAGTACTTC. Translated, it reads CASSLQTSGSGAAYEQYF.